One and the same sample provided the 18 T cell receptor beta chains below, sequenced in a study of T cells in Graves' hyperthyroidism and ophthalmopathy. Authors of the study amplified TCR beta CDR3 regions from RNA transcripts. HTBI primers drove first-round RT-PCR of the TCR CDR3. MiXCR, run by TCRdb on the multiplex PCR reads, gives a single entry per CDR3 protein. The sample carries hundreds of thousands of distinct CDR3 sequences, more than 20% recorded once. The sequenced sample was blood. The receptors shown here come from a young man with Graves' ophthalmopathy.

The sample holds many counts of this clonotype. The genes are TRBV5-4 and TRBJ2-3, with TRBD2 matching 8 bases. The CDR3 consists of 14 residues. Germline V lookup: CDR1 SGHNT, CDR2 YYREEE (reference sequence). The V and J ends lost 4 bases and 6 bases, in that order; junction bases with no gene match: 7. The CDR3 bases are TGTGCCAGCAGCGGTAGCGGGAACAGGGATACGCAGTATTTT. It yields the protein CASSGSGNRDTQYF.

In this sample, this clonotype turned up many times. The chain is built from TRBV30 and TRBJ2-1; 9 bases are a match to TRBD1. V lost 7 bases to trimming and J lost 4 bases; unmatched junction nucleotides: 5. The germline V gene has CDR1 GTSNPN and CDR2 SVGIG (reference sequence). This CDR3 region has 13 residues. The CDR3 bases are TGTGCCTTAGCCGGGACAGGGTACAATGAGCAGTTCTTC. Translated: CALAGTGYNEQFF.

This clonotype was detected a few times. This sequence joins TRBV20-1 and TRBJ1-5; TRBD1 agrees at 8 bases. Trimming took 1 base from V and 2 from J; bases not matched to a gene: 1. Germline CDR1 DFQATT, CDR2 SNEGSKA (reference sequence). This CDR3 comprises 14 residues. The CDR3 coding sequence is TGCAGTGCTAGAGCAGGGGGCGGCAATCAGCCCCAGCATTTT. Translating gives CSARAGGGNQPQHF.

There are a few counts of this clonotype. The J gene is TRBJ2-3, the V gene TRBV28; D possibly corresponds to TRBD1 (6 bases). V lost 5 bases and J lost 1, with 16 bases in between. The CDR3 covers 16 residues. CDR1 MDHEN and CDR2 SYDVKM come from the germline V gene. CDR3 nucleotide sequence: TGTGCCAGCAGTCCTATTTACAGGGCCCGCACAGATACGCAGTATTTT. Translation: CASSPIYRARTDTQYF.

This clonotype was found many times. The CDR3 DNA reads TGTGCCACCAGCAGTGGGGGACAGGGTAACGAAAAACTGTTTTTT. This codes for CATSSGGQGNEKLFF. The chain recombines TRBV15 with TRBJ1-4, with TRBD1 matching over 9 bases. From germline, CDR1 is LNHNV and CDR2 YYDKDF (reference sequence). The CDR3 totals 15 residues. The V segment lost 3 bases and the J segment 8 bases; nucleotides outside the gene matches: 7.

This clonotype was seen at least ten times. The DNA for the CDR3 is TGTGCCAGCAGCCAAGACGAGGGCTCCTCCTACGAGCAGTACTTC. This sequence encodes CASSQDEGSSYEQYF. This sequence joins TRBV3-1 and TRBJ2-7, with TRBD2 as a possible D gene (5 bases). The CDR3 is 15 amino acids. Germline values: CDR1 LGHDT, CDR2 YNNKEL (reference sequence). V was trimmed by 0 bases and J by 0 bases, leaving 9 bases between them.

This chain joins TRBV24-1 and TRBJ2-2; D is unresolved. V lost 7 bases and J 1 base, leaving 9 bases between the germline ends. CDR3 length: 14 residues. CDR1 KGHDR and CDR2 SFDVKD come from the germline V gene. CDR3 sequence (DNA): TGTGCCACCAGGGACGGAGAGAACACCGGGGAGCTGTTTTTT. It specifies CATRDGENTGELFF.

This sequence joins TRBV29-1 and TRBJ2-7; 9 bases agree with TRBD1. Germline CDR1 reads SQVTM; CDR2 reads ANQGSEA. J gave up 7 bases and V 6 bases, and 7 bases lay outside the gene matches. This CDR3 has 12 residues. The CDR3 coding sequence is TGCAGCGTGGGCGACAGGGGGGGTGAGCAGTACTTC. The encoded protein is CSVGDRGGEQYF.

The V gene is TRBV11-2, the J gene TRBJ1-2; D gene uncertain. V lost 5 bases and J lost 7, with 14 bases in between. The CDR3 has 13 residues. Per the germline V gene, CDR1 is SGHAT and CDR2 is FQNNGV. The CDR3 loop reads CASSVGLLLGYTF. The CDR3 DNA follows: TGTGCCAGCAGCGTCGGGCTTCTCCTTGGCTACACCTTC.

This clonotype was seen once. J is TRBJ1-5 and V is TRBV2; D possibly corresponds to TRBD1 (6 bases). V was pared by 8 bases and J by 1 base, with 15 bases between. Germline V gene data show CDR1 as SNHLY and CDR2 as FYNNEI. The CDR3 runs 15 residues. CDR3 residues: CASGGGGASNQPQHF. The CDR3 DNA reads TGTGCCAGCGGGGGGGGGGGGGCAAGCAATCAGCCCCAGCATTTT.

This clonotype has a count of ten or more. CDR3 region: CASSFGSGHLDEQYF. CDR3 sequence (DNA): TGTGCCAGCAGCTTTGGTTCTGGGCATTTAGACGAGCAGTACTTC. The chain recombines TRBV11-2 with TRBJ2-7; D not certain. Germline V gives CDR1 SGHAT, CDR2 FQNNGV. The CDR3 is 15 amino acids. The germline V and J ends were trimmed by 3 bases and 5 bases, with 17 bases remaining between them. Variable domain in full (rest from reference TRBV11-2 and TRBJ2-7): EAGVAQSPRYKIIEKRQSVAFWCNPISGHATLYWYQQILGQGPKLLIQFQNNGVVDDSQLPKDRFSAERLKGVDSTLKIQPAKLEDSAVYLCASSFGSGHLDEQYFGPGTRLTVT.

This clonotype was seen repeatedly, ten times or more. The chain uses TRBV28 and TRBJ1-4, with D unclear. Deletions cut 6 bases from V and 6 bases from J, with 8 bases between. The germline V gene encodes CDR1 MDHEN and CDR2 SYDVKM. This CDR3 region has 12 residues. The chain's CDR3 is CASRFSDEKLFF. Written as DNA, the CDR3 is TGTGCCAGCAGATTCTCGGATGAAAAACTGTTTTTT.

This clonotype appeared many times. This chain connects TRBV10-3 to TRBJ2-7; 7 nucleotides agree with TRBD1. The germline CDR1 and CDR2 sequences are ENHRY and SYGVKD. V was clipped by 7 bases and J by 6 bases; unmatched bases: 12. This CDR3 has 14 amino acids. The CDR3 DNA is TGTGCCATCATTCCTCCTGCGACAGGGCGCGAGCAGTACTTC. Encoded protein: CAIIPPATGREQYF.

As for this clonotype: One end of the junction varies from germline; a read error may be responsible. V and J are TRBV29-1 and TRBJ2-3, with 7 bases matching TRBD2. Germline V gene lookup returns CDR1 SQVTM and CDR2 ANQGSEA. The CDR3 sequence is 15 residues long. Here the CDR3 DNA reads TGCAGCATTGAAGCCGGGGACTACCTCACAGATACGCAGTATTTT. Translation: CSIEAGDYLTDTQYF.

There are many counts of this clonotype. Here the CDR3 DNA reads TGTGCCAGCAGCTTAGGTCCAGCGGGAGACCGAGGGGAGACCCAGTACTTC. This translates into CASSLGPAGDRGETQYF. The V gene is TRBV7-6, the J gene TRBJ2-5; 8 positions match TRBD2. Germline trimming cut 1 base from V and 5 bases from J; bases unmatched to any gene: 12. Looked up from germline, CDR1 is SGHVS and CDR2 is FNYEAQ. The CDR3 has 17 amino acids.

This clonotype was counted only a few times. The chain is built from TRBV6-2 or TRBV6-3 and TRBJ2-1; D could derive from TRBD1 or TRBD2 (5 bases each). This CDR3 region has 12 residues. The V end was cut by 2 bases, the J end by 10 bases, with 9 bases between. Germline assignment: CDR1 MNHEY and CDR2 SVGEGT. CDR3 residues: CASSYGGEEQFF. Written as DNA, the CDR3 is TGTGCCAGCAGTTACGGGGGAGAGGAGCAGTTCTTC.

This clonotype has only a few counts. This chain joins TRBV20-1 and TRBJ1-4; no firm D call. CDR1 is DFQATT, CDR2 SNEGSKA, per germline (reference sequence). V lost 0 bases and J lost 5, with 10 bases in between. The CDR3 totals 14 residues. CDR3 sequence: CSARDQNWNEKLFF. CDR3 nucleotides: TGCAGTGCTAGAGATCAGAATTGGAATGAAAAACTGTTTTTT.

The chain combines TRBV10-1 with TRBJ1-1; D gene unclear. This CDR3 comprises 13 residues. The V end lost 0 bases, the J end lost 4 bases, and 6 bases lay between the germline ends. From germline, CDR1 is WNHNN and CDR2 SYGVQD (reference sequence). The CDR3: CASSESVGTEAFF. Here the CDR3 DNA reads TGCGCCAGCAGTGAGTCGGTTGGCACTGAAGCTTTCTTT.